The 23 T cell receptor beta chains reported below all come from one sample, sequenced in a study of CD8 T cells in Susac syndrome. Reverse transcription of about 0.45 to 1 ug RNA was performed with random hexamers. TCRdb used MiXCR to reprocess the immunoSEQ multiplex PCR reads, holding one entry per CDR3 protein. The sample yields 90,000 to 150,000 distinct CDR3 sequences, less than 95% seen once. The sequenced material came from CD4+ T cells from PBMCs. These receptors were taken from a human donor in good health.

The genes are TRBV10-3 and TRBJ2-5; D remains ambiguous. The CDR3 consists of 15 residues. V was trimmed by 5 bases and J by 1 base, leaving 14 bases between them. Germline loops: CDR1 ENHRY, CDR2 SYGVKD. For the CDR3, the DNA is TGTGCCATCAGTACCTCCACTGGGTCCCAAGAGACCCAGTACTTC. Translated: CAISTSTGSQETQYF.

This clonotype appeared once. V and J are TRBV24-1 and TRBJ2-2; D call uncertain. CDR1 is KGHDR, CDR2 SFDVKD, per germline. V dropped 6 bases and J dropped 0 bases, with 4 bases sitting between them. CDR3 size: 13 residues. CDR3 protein: CATSSANTGELFF. In DNA form, the CDR3 reads TGTGCCACCAGTTCGGCGAACACCGGGGAGCTGTTTTTT.

The V gene is TRBV9, the J gene TRBJ2-5, with 11 bases fitting TRBD1. CDR1 and CDR2 from the germline V gene are SGDLS and YYNGEE. The V segment lost 1 base and the J segment 7 bases; nucleotides outside the gene matches: 6. The CDR3 extends over 15 amino acids. Here the CDR3 reads CASSVTDRGLGTQYF. DNA of the CDR3: TGTGCCAGCAGCGTAACGGACAGGGGGCTTGGGACCCAGTACTTC.

The chain couples TRBV5-4 to TRBJ2-1; D is perhaps TRBD2 (5 bases). V was clipped by 4 bases and J by 3 bases, with 14 bases between them. The CDR3 is 15 residues long. Germline V gene sequence: CDR1 SGHNT, CDR2 YYREEE (reference sequence). CDR3 in amino acids: CASSPQGLYYNEQFF. The CDR3 bases are TGTGCCAGCAGCCCCCAAGGACTGTACTACAATGAGCAGTTCTTC.

The chain carries TRBV5-6 and TRBJ2-3; D remains unclear. V lost 1 base, J lost 4 bases, and 4 bases lay in between. This CDR3 region has 12 residues. Germline-derived CDR1 and CDR2 are SGHDT and YYEEEE. CDR3 nucleotide sequence: TGTGCCAGCAGCTTGCCGGCAGATACGCAGTATTTT. This translates into CASSLPADTQYF.

V usage is TRBV24-1 and J usage is TRBJ2-1, with 12 positions matching TRBD2. This CDR3 has 17 amino acids. The ends lost 7 bases at V and 7 bases at J; junction bases unmatched: 13. In germline, CDR1 is KGHDR, CDR2 SFDVKD. The CDR3 is CATSPQLLAGGDNEQFF. The CDR3 nucleotides read TGTGCCACCAGCCCCCAATTACTAGCGGGAGGTGATAATGAGCAGTTCTTC.

The chain carries TRBV5-1 and TRBJ2-5; 9 bases are shared with TRBD2. This CDR3 is 15 amino acids long. Trimming took 3 bases from V and 4 from J; bases not matched to a gene: 7. The germline V gene has CDR1 SGHRS and CDR2 YFSETQ. The CDR3 DNA sequence: TGCGCCAGCAGCTGGGGAGCGGGAGGAGGAGAGACCCAGTACTTC. Translated, it gives CASSWGAGGGETQYF.

This rearrangement joins TRBV29-1 to TRBJ1-2; D gene unclear. Trimming pared 7 bases from V and 4 bases from J, leaving 10 bases between. The germline gives CDR1 SQVTM, CDR2 ANQGSEA. The CDR3 totals 11 residues. The CDR3: CSGEGLYGYTF. The DNA of the CDR3 is TGCAGCGGCGAAGGCCTCTATGGCTACACCTTC.

V gene TRBV6-4 combines with J gene TRBJ2-3, with a possible D match to TRBD2 (5 bases). V was clipped by 5 bases and J by 2 bases, with 11 bases between them. There are 14 residues in the CDR3. Germline CDR1 MRHNA, CDR2 SNTAGT. The CDR3 DNA reads as TGTGCCAGCAGTATGGAAGCGGCCACAGATACGCAGTATTTT. Protein: CASSMEAATDTQYF.

The rearrangement uses TRBV6-1 and TRBJ2-2; D gene ambiguous. The germline CDR1 and CDR2 sequences are MNHNS and SASEGT. Deletions cut 4 bases from V and 0 bases from J, with 9 bases between. The length of the CDR3 is 15 residues. The CDR3 DNA reads TGTGCCAGCAGTGGGGTTAGAGCGAACACCGGGGAGCTGTTTTTT. It translates to CASSGVRANTGELFF.

The chain couples TRBV12-3 or TRBV12-4 to TRBJ2-7, with 7 bases that match TRBD2. V dropped 5 bases and J dropped 3; count of bases not matched to a gene: 10. This CDR3 comprises 15 residues. This chain's CDR3 is CASSTPGEGFYEQYF. CDR3 DNA sequence: TGTGCCAGCAGTACCCCCGGGGAGGGGTTCTACGAGCAGTACTTC.

This sequence joins TRBV3-1 and TRBJ1-1; TRBD1 is a possible D gene (6 bases). CDR3 size: 14 residues. Trimming removed 1 base from V and 5 bases from J, with 11 bases in between. Per the germline V gene, CDR1 is LGHDT and CDR2 is YNNKEL (reference sequence). As DNA, the CDR3 is TGTGCCAGCAGCCAAGGATATCAGGGGACTGAAGCTTTCTTT. It is translated as CASSQGYQGTEAFF.

The V gene is TRBV5-4, the J gene TRBJ2-7; perhaps TRBD2 as D (5 bases). Trimming cost V 0 bases and J 0 bases, with 10 bases left between them. The CDR3 is 15 amino acids. Germline values: CDR1 SGHNT, CDR2 YYREEE (reference sequence). This chain's CDR3 is CASSLDGDSSYEQYF. DNA for the CDR3: TGTGCCAGCAGCTTGGACGGGGATAGCTCCTACGAGCAGTACTTC.

This rearrangement joins TRBV6-2 or TRBV6-3 to TRBJ1-3, with a tentative D call TRBD1 (5 bases). The CDR3 runs 14 residues. Germline V gives CDR1 MNHEY, CDR2 SVGEGT. Trimming shortened V by 7 bases and J by 0 bases, and 10 bases separated the two germline ends. The CDR3 loop is CASTWGFSGNTIYF. The CDR3 DNA reads TGTGCCAGCACGTGGGGGTTCTCTGGAAACACCATATATTTT.

V is TRBV18 and J is TRBJ2-7; 11 nucleotides agree with TRBD1. V lost 2 bases, J lost 3 bases, and 9 bases stayed unmatched. The germline gives CDR1 KGHSH, CDR2 LQKENI. CDR3 length: 17 amino acids. CDR3 residues: CASSPILGTGGFYEQYF. CDR3 bases: TGTGCCAGCTCACCAATTTTGGGGACAGGGGGGTTCTACGAGCAGTACTTC.

This CDR3 is CASCRVGNQPQHF. The CDR3 DNA is TGTGCCAGCTGCAGGGTAGGCAATCAGCCCCAGCATTTT. The V gene is TRBV12-3 or TRBV12-4, the J gene TRBJ1-5; D might be TRBD1 (5 bases). Trimming stripped 8 bases from V and 2 bases from J, with 10 bases between. There are 13 residues in the CDR3.

The rearrangement joins TRBV18 to TRBJ2-2; D possibly corresponds to TRBD2 (6 bases). This CDR3 comprises 15 residues. V lost 2 bases and J 5 bases, leaving 12 bases between the germline ends. Germline CDR1 is KGHSH and CDR2 is LQKENI. The CDR3 protein is CASSPSLASTGELFF. The CDR3 DNA reads TGTGCCAGCTCACCAAGCCTAGCGAGTACCGGGGAGCTGTTTTTT. The full variable domain, completed using reference TRBV18 and TRBJ2-2, is NAGVMQNPRHLVRRRGQEARLRCSPMKGHSHVYWYRQLPEEGLKFMVYLQKENIIDESGMPKERFSAEFPKEGPSILRIQQVVRGDSAAYFCASSPSLASTGELFFGEGSRLTVL.

The V gene is TRBV18, the J gene TRBJ1-1; no reliable D call. The CDR3 has 12 amino acids. Germline V CDR1 and CDR2: KGHSH, LQKENI. The ends were cut back, 8 bases at V and 3 bases at J, with 10 bases in the middle. Here the CDR3 reads CASPRDDTEAFF. DNA for the CDR3: TGTGCCAGCCCACGAGATGACACTGAAGCTTTCTTT.

This clonotype was seen once. The chain carries TRBV10-3 and TRBJ2-1; TRBD1 matches at 7 bases. CDR1 is ENHRY and CDR2 is SYGVKD in the germline V gene. CDR3 size: 12 residues. V lost 8 bases, J lost 5 bases, and 3 bases stayed unmatched. CDR3 loop: CAILGTDNEQFF. The CDR3 nucleotides are TGTGCCATCCTCGGGACAGACAATGAGCAGTTCTTC.

The gene calls are TRBV5-1 and TRBJ1-1; 8 bases agree with TRBD1. The length of the CDR3 is 15 residues. Germline loops: CDR1 SGHRS, CDR2 YFSETQ. V lost 4 bases, J lost 2 bases, and 7 bases stayed unmatched. Here the CDR3 DNA reads TGCGCCAGCAGCGTCGGGACAGGAAGCAACACTGAAGCTTTCTTT. It specifies CASSVGTGSNTEAFF.

V and J are TRBV20-1 and TRBJ1-4; possibly TRBD1 for D (5 bases). Trimming cost V 3 bases and J 5 bases, with 13 bases left between them. From germline, CDR1 is DFQATT and CDR2 SNEGSKA (reference sequence). This CDR3 is 14 amino acids long. The chain's CDR3 is CSARKGLRNEKLFF. CDR3 DNA sequence: TGCAGTGCTAGGAAGGGACTCCGGAATGAAAAACTGTTTTTT.

The chain joins TRBV2 to TRBJ2-7; 8 bases match TRBD1. This CDR3 is 12 amino acids long. In germline, CDR1 is SNHLY, CDR2 FYNNEI. The junction had 3 bases not matched to a gene; V was cut back by 6 bases and J by 5 bases. The CDR3 DNA reads TGTGCCAGCAGGTCAGGGGGCCACGAGCAGTACTTC. Translation gives CASRSGGHEQYF.

The V gene is TRBV5-6, the J gene TRBJ1-4; tentative D call: TRBD1 (6 bases). Germline assignment: CDR1 SGHDT and CDR2 YYEEEE. This CDR3 has 13 amino acids. V was cut by 4 bases and J by 8 bases, with 12 bases left in between. The CDR3, as DNA: TGTGCCAGCAGCCTTAGGACAGCCGAAAAACTGTTTTTT. It codes for CASSLRTAEKLFF. The full variable domain, its missing parts supplied by reference TRBV5-6 and TRBJ1-4, is DAGVTQSPTHLIKTRGQQVTLRCSPKSGHDTVSWYQQALGQGPQFIFQYYEEEERQRGNFPDRFSGHQFPNYSSELNVNALLLGDSALYLCASSLRTAEKLFFGSGTQLSVL.